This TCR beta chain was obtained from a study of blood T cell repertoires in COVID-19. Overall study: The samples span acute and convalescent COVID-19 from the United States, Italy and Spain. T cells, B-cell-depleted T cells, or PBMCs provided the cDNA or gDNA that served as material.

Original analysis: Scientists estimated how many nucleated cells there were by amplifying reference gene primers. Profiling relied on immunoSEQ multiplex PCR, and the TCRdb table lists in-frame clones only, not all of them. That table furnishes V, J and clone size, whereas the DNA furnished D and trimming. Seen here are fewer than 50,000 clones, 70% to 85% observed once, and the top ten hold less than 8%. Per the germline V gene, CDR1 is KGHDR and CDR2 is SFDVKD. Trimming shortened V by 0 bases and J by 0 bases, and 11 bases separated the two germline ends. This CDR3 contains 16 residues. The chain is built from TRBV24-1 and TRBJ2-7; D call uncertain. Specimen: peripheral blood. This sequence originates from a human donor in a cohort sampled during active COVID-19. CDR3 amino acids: CATSDLEQHLSYEQYF. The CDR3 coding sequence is TGTGCCACCAGTGATTTGGAACAACACCTCTCCTACGAGCAGTACTTC.